These 32 T cell receptor beta chains were sequenced from one sample in a study of shared clonotypes between healthy human individuals. Sequencing used immunoSEQ multiplex PCR; TCRdb keeps in-frame clones, though not all of them. The table records around 2.1 million clones, nearly 97% of them present only once. The sample taken for sequencing was naive CD4+ T cells sorted from blood. The subset denotes: CD45RA+ positively selected. The receptors stem from a man between 18 and 29 years old in good health.

This chain links TRBV11-2 with TRBJ2-1; tentative D call: TRBD1 (6 bases). The CDR3 length is 13 residues. In germline, CDR1 is SGHAT, CDR2 FQNNGV. V lost 5 bases to trimming and J lost 10 bases, with 15 bases between them. The DNA of the CDR3 is TGTGCCAGCAGCACCCAGACAGGAGCCGAGCAGTTCTTC. Residues: CASSTQTGAEQFF. The full variable domain, in which reference TRBV11-2 and TRBJ2-1 provide the parts outside the CDR3, is EAGVAQSPRYKIIEKRQSVAFWCNPISGHATLYWYQQILGQGPKLLIQFQNNGVVDDSQLPKDRFSAERLKGVDSTLKIQPAKLEDSAVYLCASSTQTGAEQFFGPGTRLTVL.

V gene TRBV9 combines with J gene TRBJ1-1; D not certain. Trimming pared 3 bases from V and 5 bases from J, leaving 20 bases between. This CDR3 comprises 16 residues. The germline V gene has CDR1 SGDLS and CDR2 YYNGEE. The CDR3 DNA reads as TGTGCCAGCAGCGCTCGAGGAAGAGGGATCGGGACTGAAGCTTTCTTT. Its protein is CASSARGRGIGTEAFF. Together with reference TRBV9 and TRBJ1-1, the CDR3 gives the full variable domain: DSGVTQTPKHLITATGQRVTLRCSPRSGDLSVYWYQQSLDQGLQFLIQYYNGEERAKGNILERFSAQQFPDLHSELNLSSLELGDSALYFCASSARGRGIGTEAFFGQGTRLTVV.

The chain is built from TRBV2 and TRBJ1-1; D not certain. CDR3 length: 13 amino acids. Germline CDR1 SNHLY, CDR2 FYNNEI. The germline V and J ends were trimmed by 7 bases and 2 bases, with 11 bases remaining between them. CDR3 nucleotides: TGTGCCAGCAACACAGATATTAACACTGAAGCTTTCTTT. Protein product: CASNTDINTEAFF.

The CDR3 bases are TGCGCCAGCAGCTTGGTTGGGACTAGCCGGCAAGAGACCCAGTACTTC. Translation: CASSLVGTSRQETQYF. The rearrangement joins TRBV5-1 to TRBJ2-5, with 9 bases aligning to TRBD2. The CDR3 runs to 16 residues. CDR1 is SGHRS, CDR2 YFSETQ, per germline. The J segment lost 2 bases and the V segment lost 0 bases, leaving 5 bases of the junction unmatched.

The rearrangement links TRBV25-1 to TRBJ1-1; D might be TRBD1 (5 bases). CDR1 is MGHDK, CDR2 SYGVNS, per germline. V gave up 4 bases and J gave up 1 base, with 10 bases separating them. The CDR3 contains 14 residues. In nucleotides, the CDR3 is TGTGCCAGCAGTGCGTCGGACAAGAACACTGAAGCTTTCTTT. Amino acid sequence: CASSASDKNTEAFF.

Concerning this clone itself: Other DNA sequences from this sample encode an identical CDR3 as well. The genes are TRBV11-2 and TRBJ2-7; D gene ambiguous. Trimming left V 1 base short and J 0 bases short, with 7 bases between. Germline V lookup: CDR1 SGHAT, CDR2 FQNNGV. There are 14 residues in the CDR3. CDR3 protein: CASSLGLSSYEQYF. CDR3 nucleotide sequence: TGTGCCAGCAGCTTAGGTTTAAGCTCCTACGAGCAGTACTTC.

This clone has just one count. Here the CDR3 reads CASSYTVAYEQYF. DNA for the CDR3: TGTGCCAGCAGTTACACGGTTGCCTACGAGCAGTACTTC. The chain employs TRBV6-6 and TRBJ2-7, with unresolved D. With 2 bases removed from V and 2 bases from J, the gap between germline ends came to 7 bases. The V gene's germline CDR1 is MNHNY and CDR2 SVGAGI (reference sequence). This CDR3 region has 13 residues.

V gene TRBV6-5 combines with J gene TRBJ2-7, with 8 nucleotides matching TRBD2. In germline, CDR1 is MNHEY, CDR2 SVGAGI. The ends lost 8 bases at V and 1 base at J; junction bases unmatched: 4. This CDR3 has 13 residues. The CDR3 is CASGREGSYEQYF. CDR3 nucleotide sequence: TGTGCCAGCGGACGGGAGGGATCCTACGAGCAGTACTTC.

The chain joins TRBV29-1 to TRBJ2-1; 8 positions agree with TRBD1. This CDR3 region has 11 residues. Germline V gene sequence: CDR1 SQVTM, CDR2 ANQGSEA. J was trimmed by 15 bases and V by 8 bases; bases with no gene match: 12. The DNA of the CDR3 is TGCAGCATCGTACAGGGGGTTGTCTGGTTCTTC. This codes for CSIVQGVVWFF.

The chain employs TRBV2 and TRBJ2-2, with a tentative D call TRBD1 (5 bases). CDR1 and CDR2 from the germline V gene are SNHLY and FYNNEI. The V and J ends lost 4 bases and 3 bases respectively, with 12 bases between them. The CDR3 covers 15 residues. CDR3 loop: CASSGPRADTGELFF. The CDR3 bases are TGTGCCAGCAGTGGCCCCAGGGCGGACACCGGGGAGCTGTTTTTT.

The chain uses TRBV28 and TRBJ2-7; D call uncertain. V was cut by 3 bases and J by 4 bases, with 7 bases left in between. This CDR3 spans 12 amino acids. Germline CDR1 is MDHEN and CDR2 is SYDVKM. The CDR3: CASSFERYEQYF. As DNA, the CDR3 is TGTGCCAGCAGTTTTGAACGTTACGAGCAGTACTTC. Full variable domain (remainder filled in from reference TRBV28 and TRBJ2-7): DVKVTQSSRYLVKRTGEKVFLECVQDMDHENMFWYRQDPGLGLRLIYFSYDVKMKEKGDIPEGYSVSREKKERFSLILESASTNQTSMYLCASSFERYEQYFGPGTRLTVT.

This clone was detected only a few times. The chain joins TRBV5-1 to TRBJ2-5; TRBD2 might be the D (7 bases). CDR1 is SGHRS and CDR2 is YFSETQ in the germline V gene. The CDR3 loop spans 14 amino acids. Trimming stripped 5 bases from V and 5 bases from J, with 16 bases between. In DNA form, the CDR3 reads TGCGCCAGCAGAGGGGGAGGGCCGAGGGAGACCCAGTACTTC. Translation gives CASRGGGPRETQYF.

The gene calls are TRBV6-6 and TRBJ1-1; maybe TRBD1 (6 bases). Germline-derived CDR1 and CDR2 are MNHNY and SVGAGI (reference sequence). CDR3 length: 13 amino acids. V was cut by 6 bases and J by 1 base, with 9 bases left in between. CDR3 sequence (DNA): TGTGCCAGCAGATGGACAGAGAACACTGAAGCTTTCTTT. It is translated as CASRWTENTEAFF.

The chain is built from TRBV6-5 and TRBJ1-3; no reliable D call. This CDR3 contains 14 residues. Trimming took 7 bases from V and 0 from J, leaving 10 bases between them. CDR1 MNHEY and CDR2 SVGAGI come from the germline V gene. CDR3 residues: CASTRSYSGNTIYF. The CDR3 DNA follows: TGTGCCAGCACACGGAGCTACTCTGGAAACACCATATATTTT.

The chain carries TRBV28 and TRBJ2-1, with D possibly called TRBD1 or TRBD2 (5 bases each). Germline-derived CDR1 and CDR2 are MDHEN and SYDVKM. The CDR3 consists of 11 residues. Deletions cut 7 bases from V and 6 bases from J, with 7 bases between. CDR3 nucleotide sequence: TGTGCCAGCAAGAGGGGCAATGAGCAGTTCTTC. Its protein is CASKRGNEQFF.

The gene calls are TRBV6-5 and TRBJ1-3, with a possible D match to TRBD1 (5 bases). The CDR3 is made up of 14 amino acids. Looked up from germline, CDR1 is MNHEY and CDR2 is SVGAGI. The V and J ends lost 5 bases and 9 bases respectively, with 17 bases between them. In nucleotides, the CDR3 is TGTGCCAGCAGTACGGGGCTCTCGAGGGGCACCATATATTTT. Translating gives CASSTGLSRGTIYF.

This chain links TRBV5-1 with TRBJ1-1, with D perhaps matching TRBD1 (5 bases). This CDR3 is 15 amino acids long. Trimming pared 0 bases from V and 4 bases from J, leaving 13 bases between. Germline CDR1 and CDR2: SGHRS and YFSETQ. CDR3 region: CASSLEGGGSTEAFF. The CDR3 coding sequence is TGCGCCAGCAGCTTGGAAGGTGGGGGAAGCACTGAAGCTTTCTTT.

V is TRBV28 and J is TRBJ2-7; no reliable D call. The CDR3 has 12 residues. Germline CDR1 MDHEN, CDR2 SYDVKM. Trimming pared 7 bases from V and 3 bases from J, leaving 10 bases between. CDR3 protein: CASTHERYEQYF. The CDR3, as DNA: TGTGCCAGCACCCACGAACGCTACGAGCAGTACTTC.

The chain couples TRBV5-4 to TRBJ2-3, with D perhaps TRBD1 (6 bases). The V end was cut by 6 bases, the J end by 4 bases, with 12 bases between. The CDR3 covers 13 residues. Germline CDR1 reads SGHNT; CDR2 reads YYREEE (reference sequence). The CDR3 DNA is TGTGCCAGCACTGAGGGACAATCAGATACGCAGTATTTT. It translates to CASTEGQSDTQYF.

The rearrangement links TRBV19 to TRBJ1-5, with a tentative D call TRBD1 (6 bases). Germline V lookup: CDR1 LNHDA, CDR2 SQIVND (reference sequence). The CDR3 has 15 residues. Deletions cut 6 bases from V and 3 bases from J, with 15 bases between. CDR3 coding DNA: TGTGCCAGTAGGGAGGACAGTAGAAACAATCAGCCCCAGCATTTT. Amino acids: CASREDSRNNQPQHF. Drawing the rest from reference TRBV19 and TRBJ1-5, the complete variable domain is DGGITQSPKYLFRKEGQNVTLSCEQNLNHDAMYWYRQDPGQGLRLIYYSQIVNDFQKGDIAEGYSVSREKKESFPLTVTSAQKNPTAFYLCASREDSRNNQPQHFGDGTRLSIL.

J is TRBJ2-7 and V is TRBV6-6; weak D call: TRBD2 (5 bases). This CDR3 has 15 amino acids. Germline CDR1 MNHNY, CDR2 SVGAGI (reference sequence). Between the trimmed V and J ends, which lost 4 bases and 2 bases, there was a span of 15 bases. The CDR3 spells CASSLPGISTYEQYF. CDR3 bases: TGTGCCAGCAGTTTGCCGGGAATTTCCACCTACGAGCAGTACTTC.

The chain employs TRBV5-5 and TRBJ2-7; 9 bases agree with TRBD1. Germline V gives CDR1 SGHKS, CDR2 YYEKEE (reference sequence). Unmatched junction bases numbered 10, after V lost 3 bases and J lost 9 bases. The CDR3 sequence is 14 residues long. The CDR3 is CASSSGTGKFVQYF. CDR3 in DNA: TGTGCCAGCAGCTCCGGGACAGGGAAATTTGTGCAGTACTTC.

The J gene is TRBJ2-3, the V gene TRBV7-9; TRBD2 agrees at 7 bases. With 1 base clipped from V and 8 bases from J, the junction kept 9 bases outside the gene matches. The CDR3 has 15 residues. CDR1 is SEHNR, CDR2 FQNEAQ, per germline (reference sequence). The CDR3 nucleotides are TGTGCCAGCAGCTTAGGAGGAGGCCCGGGAGGTACGCAGTATTTT. It yields the protein CASSLGGGPGGTQYF.

The J gene is TRBJ2-7, the V gene TRBV2, with 10 bases lining up with TRBD1. V lost 7 bases and J lost 5; bases outside the gene matches: 8. The CDR3 loop spans 14 amino acids. The germline gives CDR1 SNHLY, CDR2 FYNNEI. CDR3 nucleotide sequence: TGTGCCAGCACCCTTGACAGGGGGCAGGACGAGCAGTACTTC. Translating it yields CASTLDRGQDEQYF. The full variable domain, rest sourced from reference TRBV2 and TRBJ2-7, is EPEVTQTPSHQVTQMGQEVILRCVPISNHLYFYWYRQILGQKVEFLVSFYNNEISEKSEIFDDQFSVERPDGSNFTLKIRSTKLEDSAMYFCASTLDRGQDEQYFGPGTRLTVT.

CDR3 region: CASSYSTGTAYYF. CDR3 in DNA: TGTGCCAGCAGTTACTCGACTGGGACAGCATATTACTTC. This chain connects TRBV6-6 to TRBJ2-7, with 7 bases lining up with TRBD1. Germline V gene sequence: CDR1 MNHNY, CDR2 SVGAGI (reference sequence). There are 13 residues in the CDR3. The trim removed 0 bases at V and 13 bases at J, leaving 9 bases unmatched.

The rearrangement uses TRBV10-2 and TRBJ2-1, with D tentatively TRBD1 (5 bases). The CDR3 totals 17 residues. Germline CDR1 reads WSHSY; CDR2 reads SAAADI. With 0 bases removed from V and 2 bases from J, the gap between germline ends came to 14 bases. The CDR3 DNA reads as TGCGCCAGCAGTGAGTCGATGACAGTTGGACCCTACAATGAGCAGTTCTTC. Residues: CASSESMTVGPYNEQFF.

The genes are TRBV7-9 and TRBJ2-7, with 8 bases identical to TRBD2. The CDR3 contains 16 residues. V trimming: 1 base; J trimming: 5 bases; junction bases outside the gene matches: 10. Germline V gene sequence: CDR1 SEHNR, CDR2 FQNEAQ (reference sequence). In DNA, the CDR3 is TGTGCCAGCAGCTTAGGTCTAGCGGGCCCAGGCGACGAGCAGTACTTC. Its translation: CASSLGLAGPGDEQYF.

V gene TRBV27 combines with J gene TRBJ1-2, with a tentative D call TRBD1 (6 bases). The CDR3 covers 15 residues. Trimming left V 5 bases short and J 2 bases short, with 15 bases between. Germline V CDR1 and CDR2: MNHEY, SMNVEV (reference sequence). CDR3 DNA sequence: TGTGCCAGCAGTCCGTACAGGGTACGAAACTATGGCTACACCTTC. This translates into CASSPYRVRNYGYTF.

Comment on this clone: Other DNA sequences in this specimen translate into the identical CDR3. The chain employs TRBV5-4 and TRBJ2-5, with 8 nucleotides matching TRBD2. CDR1 SGHNT and CDR2 YYREEE come from the germline V gene (reference sequence). This CDR3 is 16 amino acids long. V lost 4 bases and J lost 1; bases outside the gene matches: 9. CDR3 loop: CASSLGVAGGQETQYF. The CDR3 nucleotides read TGTGCCAGCAGCCTGGGGGTTGCGGGAGGCCAAGAGACCCAGTACTTC.

The chain joins TRBV11-3 to TRBJ2-3; 12 bases agree with TRBD2. After removal of 3 bases from V and 0 bases from J, the junction contained 7 bases not matched to a gene. Germline V gene lookup returns CDR1 SGHNT and CDR2 YENEEA. CDR3 length equals 18 residues. The DNA of the CDR3 is TGTGCCAGCAGCTTGACTAGCGGGGGCGCAGGGAGCACAGATACGCAGTATTTT. It is translated as CASSLTSGGAGSTDTQYF. Together with reference TRBV11-3 and TRBJ2-3, the CDR3 gives the full variable domain: EAGVVQSPRYKIIEKKQPVAFWCNPISGHNTLYWYLQNLGQGPELLIRYENEEAVDDSQLPKDRFSAERLKGVDSTLKIQPAELGDSAVYLCASSLTSGGAGSTDTQYFGPGTRLTVL.

The V call is TRBV18, the J call TRBJ2-6; D is undetermined. The V gene lost 5 bases and the J gene lost 0 bases, with 14 bases spanning the gap. Germline V CDR1 and CDR2: KGHSH, LQKENI. The CDR3 has 17 amino acids. This chain's CDR3 is CASSLLLKNSGANVLTF. CDR3 DNA: TGTGCCAGCTCATTGCTGCTTAAGAACTCTGGGGCCAACGTCCTGACTTTC.

The chain has TRBV28 and TRBJ2-5; D is perhaps TRBD1 (5 bases). The V end lost 5 bases, the J end lost 1 base, and 11 bases lay between the germline ends. The CDR3 sequence is 14 residues long. CDR1 MDHEN and CDR2 SYDVKM come from the germline V gene. The CDR3 DNA reads TGTGCCAGCAGTCGCCAGGGTGGCCAAGAGACCCAGTACTTC. Translated: CASSRQGGQETQYF.